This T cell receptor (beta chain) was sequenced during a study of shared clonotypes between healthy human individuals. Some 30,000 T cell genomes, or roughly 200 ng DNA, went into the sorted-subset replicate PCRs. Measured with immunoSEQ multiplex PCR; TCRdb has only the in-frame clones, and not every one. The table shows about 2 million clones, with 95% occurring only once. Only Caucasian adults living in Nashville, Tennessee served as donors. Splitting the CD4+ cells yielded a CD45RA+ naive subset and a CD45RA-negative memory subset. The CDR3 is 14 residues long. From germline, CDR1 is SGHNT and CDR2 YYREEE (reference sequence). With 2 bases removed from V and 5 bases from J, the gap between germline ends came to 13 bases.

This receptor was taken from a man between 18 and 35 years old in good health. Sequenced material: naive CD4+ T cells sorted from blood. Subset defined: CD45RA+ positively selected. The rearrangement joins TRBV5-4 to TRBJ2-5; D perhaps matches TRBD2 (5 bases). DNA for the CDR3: TGTGCCAGCAGCTTCCGGTGGGAGCGGGAGACCCAGTACTTC. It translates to CASSFRWERETQYF.